This T cell receptor beta chain was sequenced in a study of T cell responses to AZD1222 COVID-19 vaccine (dated by TCRdb to the early 2020s). For the wider study: AZD1222 recipients whose second dose came at about 4 weeks and those whose second dose came at about 12 weeks were combined into one group, since spike-specific TCR depth and breadth did not differ between the two schedules. TCR sequencing was performed for some 250 trial participants, of whom around 200 were given two doses of AZD1222 and around 26 were given two doses of MenACWY control vaccine. Trial participants were enrolled by age into 18-55, 56-69 and 70-plus year subgroups, with around 140, 26 and 57 TCR-sequenced participants respectively. Study-level results and caveats: Conclusions about previously exposed vaccinees are limited because only five to seven AZD1222 recipients were SARS-CoV-2 seropositive at baseline. Because no day 14 peak-response samples were available, repertoires were characterized only after the peak T cell response. Spike-specific TCR breadth and depth rose significantly after two AZD1222 doses compared with day 0 and with MenACWY recipients. Reportedly, almost half of the unique spike-specific TCRs recognized epitopes lying outside the regions that are mutated in the B.1.351 and B.1.1.7 variants. Vaccine-associated CD4 TCRs spanned the whole spike protein, with dominant responses in regions 160-218 and 743-854. Participants were mostly white British, with more females than males. The authors suggested clonal diversity may have been underestimated. The 56-69-year group was small, and its depth increase did not reach significance, likely because of low power.

The CDR3 regions of human TCRbeta chains were analyzed by immunosequencing. From the authors' description of their analysis: TCRs in the repertoires were compared against a reference library of SARS-CoV-2-specific TCRs that had been generated with the MIRA antigen-specificity platform. Breadth was defined as the fraction of unique TCRs that were SARS-CoV-2-associated. Depth was defined as the fraction of total T cells that were SARS-CoV-2-associated. Using the MIRA data, each spike-specific TCR was assigned both to the spike region to which the TCR was reactive and to a CD4 or CD8 class. Log10-transformed breadth and depth values were compared by one-way ANOVA with Sidak's multiple comparisons tests. TCRdb provides this immuneACCESS table in a form limited to in-frame rearrangements. Some clones are lacking; in checked studies, under half of them reflect an unresolved V gene, and why the rest are absent is not known. V, J and clone size are taken as reported in that table, and D and trimming were inferred from the DNA itself. The sample table records over 55,000 clones; around 84% of these occur just once. 6.5% to 8% of the sample rests with the top ten.

Concerning this clone: Its antigen remains undetermined. The record has no base qualities; no much larger clone is one base away.

Counted from cysteine to phenylalanine, this CDR3 has 14 amino acids. CDR3 DNA is the only sequence kept; it has 42 bases, read in frame from the first base. The germline V gene supplies CDR1 MNHEY and CDR2 SVGAGI. V and J lose 6 bases and 4 bases, and a span of 15 bases separates them. The meaning of the sample's time point label: baseline before first vaccination. The vaccinee samples were drawn from two UK trials, COV001 and COV002, one of which was a single-blind randomized controlled phase 2/3 trial testing AZD1222 (ChAdOx1 nCoV-19) in healthy adults. For TCRbeta chain sequencing, PBMC samples were collected from trial participants at day 0 and at day 28 after the second dose.

The chain links TRBV6-5 with TRBJ2-5, with TRBD1 as a weak D call on 5 bases. The sequence came from an adult in good health. The sequenced sample was peripheral blood, obtained on day 0 of AZD1222 vaccination. The sequence in DNA is TGTGCCAGCAGAGACAGCACCCCTCCAGAGACCCAGTACTTC. Its coded protein is CASRDSTPPETQYF.